The sample holds one count of the clone carrying this TCR beta chain. One end of the junction varies from germline; a read error may be responsible. These data belong to a study of shared clonotypes between healthy human individuals. Study-level background: With ages of 18 to 49, the donors were two women and a few men.

Deep-level running was used for the assay. Method: immunoSEQ multiplex PCR; TCRdb's copy keeps in-frame clones and lacks some. This sample yields around 530,000 clones, of which around 80% are seen a single time; about 12% belongs to the top ten. Genomic DNA for unsorted samples was obtained from about 90 million PBMCs. The germline V gene has CDR1 SEHNR and CDR2 FQNEAQ (reference sequence). The CDR3 sequence is 17 residues long. The sequence was collected from a woman aged 40 to 50 in good health. Some clones in this sample may be carry-over from other donors' samples. This chain joins TRBV7-9 and TRBJ2-4; no definite D call. Sequenced material: PBMCs. The CDR3 protein is CASSPVGSGRAKNIQYF. In nucleotides, the CDR3 is TGCGCCAGCAGCCCCGTGGGGTCCGGCCGAGCCAAAAACATTCAGTACTTC.